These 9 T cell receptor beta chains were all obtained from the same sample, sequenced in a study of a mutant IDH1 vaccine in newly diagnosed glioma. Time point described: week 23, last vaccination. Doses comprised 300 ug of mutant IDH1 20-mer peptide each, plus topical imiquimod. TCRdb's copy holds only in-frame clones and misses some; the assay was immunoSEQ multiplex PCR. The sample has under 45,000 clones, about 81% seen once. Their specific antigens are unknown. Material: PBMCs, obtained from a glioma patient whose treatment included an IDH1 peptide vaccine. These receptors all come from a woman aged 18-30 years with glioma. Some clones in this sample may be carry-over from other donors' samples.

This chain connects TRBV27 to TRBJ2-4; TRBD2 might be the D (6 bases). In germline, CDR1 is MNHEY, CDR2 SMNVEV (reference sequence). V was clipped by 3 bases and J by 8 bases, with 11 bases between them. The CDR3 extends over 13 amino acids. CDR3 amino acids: CASSFGGMDIQYF. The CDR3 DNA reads TGTGCCAGCAGTTTCGGGGGAATGGACATTCAGTACTTC.

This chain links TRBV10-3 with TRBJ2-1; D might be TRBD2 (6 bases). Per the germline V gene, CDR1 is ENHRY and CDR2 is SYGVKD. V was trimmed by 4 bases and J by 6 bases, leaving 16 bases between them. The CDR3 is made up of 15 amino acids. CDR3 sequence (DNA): TGTGCCATCAGTGTAGGTCGCGGGGAAGGCAATGAGCAGTTCTTC. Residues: CAISVGRGEGNEQFF.

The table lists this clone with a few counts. CDR3 in amino acids: CASSFPTGSMNTEAFF. CDR3 in DNA: TGTGCCAGCAGTTTTCCGACAGGGAGTATGAACACTGAAGCTTTCTTT. The chain joins TRBV28 to TRBJ1-1; TRBD1 matches at 7 bases. J lost 0 bases, V lost 3 bases, and 7 bases had no gene match. CDR3 size: 16 residues. CDR1 is MDHEN and CDR2 is SYDVKM in the germline V gene.

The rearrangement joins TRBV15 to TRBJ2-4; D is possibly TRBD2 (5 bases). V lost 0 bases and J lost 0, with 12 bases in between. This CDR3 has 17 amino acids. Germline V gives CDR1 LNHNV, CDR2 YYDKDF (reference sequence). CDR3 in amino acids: CATSRDGGPLAKNIQYF. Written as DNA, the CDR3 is TGTGCCACCAGCAGAGATGGCGGGCCCTTAGCCAAAAACATTCAGTACTTC.

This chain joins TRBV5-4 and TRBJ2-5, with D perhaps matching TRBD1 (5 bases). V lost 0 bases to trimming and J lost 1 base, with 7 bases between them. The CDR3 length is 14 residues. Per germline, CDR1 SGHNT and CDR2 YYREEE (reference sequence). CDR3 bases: TGTGCCAGCAGCTTGGGACAGCGCCAAGAGACCCAGTACTTC. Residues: CASSLGQRQETQYF.

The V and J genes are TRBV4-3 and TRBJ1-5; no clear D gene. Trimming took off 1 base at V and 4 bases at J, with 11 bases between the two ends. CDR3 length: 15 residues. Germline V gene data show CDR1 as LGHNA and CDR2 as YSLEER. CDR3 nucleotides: TGCGCCAGCAGCCAAGCCATCGGGTTAAATCAGCCCCAGCATTTT. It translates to CASSQAIGLNQPQHF.

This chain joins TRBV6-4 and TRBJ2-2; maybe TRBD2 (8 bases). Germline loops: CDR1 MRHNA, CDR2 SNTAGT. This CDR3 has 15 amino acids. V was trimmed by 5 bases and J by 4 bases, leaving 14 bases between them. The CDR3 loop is CASSRGGQTTGELFF. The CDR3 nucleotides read TGTGCCAGCAGTCGGGGGGGACAGACCACCGGGGAGCTGTTTTTT.

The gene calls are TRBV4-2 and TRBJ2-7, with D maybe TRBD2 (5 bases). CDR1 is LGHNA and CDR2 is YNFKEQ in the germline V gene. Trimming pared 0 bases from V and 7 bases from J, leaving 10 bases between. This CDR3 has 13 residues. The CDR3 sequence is CASSQDLRAEQYF. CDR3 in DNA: TGTGCCAGCAGCCAAGATCTGAGGGCAGAGCAGTACTTC.

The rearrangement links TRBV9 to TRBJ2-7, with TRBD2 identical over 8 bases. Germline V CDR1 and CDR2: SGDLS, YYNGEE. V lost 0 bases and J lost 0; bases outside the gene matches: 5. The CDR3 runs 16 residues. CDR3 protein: CASSVGAAGVSYEQYF. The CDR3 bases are TGTGCCAGCAGCGTAGGGGCAGCGGGAGTCTCCTACGAGCAGTACTTC.